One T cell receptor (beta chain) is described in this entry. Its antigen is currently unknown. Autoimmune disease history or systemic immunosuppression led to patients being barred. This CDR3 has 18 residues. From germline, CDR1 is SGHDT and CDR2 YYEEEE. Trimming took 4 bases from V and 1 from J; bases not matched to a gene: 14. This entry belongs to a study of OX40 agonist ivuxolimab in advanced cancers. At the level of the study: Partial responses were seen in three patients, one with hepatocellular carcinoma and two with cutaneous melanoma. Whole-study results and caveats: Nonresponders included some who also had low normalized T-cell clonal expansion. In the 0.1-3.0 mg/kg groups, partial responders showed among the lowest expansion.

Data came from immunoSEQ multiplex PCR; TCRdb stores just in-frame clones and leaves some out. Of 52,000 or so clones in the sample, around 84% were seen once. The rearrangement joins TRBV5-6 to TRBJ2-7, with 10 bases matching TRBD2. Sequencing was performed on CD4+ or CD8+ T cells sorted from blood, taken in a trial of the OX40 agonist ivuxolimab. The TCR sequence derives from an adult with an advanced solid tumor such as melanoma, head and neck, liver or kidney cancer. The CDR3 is CASSKGLAPWGISYEQYF. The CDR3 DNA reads TGTGCCAGCAGCAAGGGACTAGCGCCCTGGGGAATTTCCTACGAGCAGTACTTC.